The 5 T cell receptor beta chains below were found in one sample sequenced in a study of blood T cell repertoires in COVID-19. Clones were sequenced by immunoSEQ multiplex PCR, and TCRdb holds only the in-frame ones, with some missing. The sample comprises fewer than 400,000 clones, approximately 81% of which are singletons, and under 4% rests with the top ten. Sequenced: peripheral blood. The source of these receptors is a woman aged 18-29 years with acute or convalescent COVID-19.

This clone has more than one count but fewer than ten. The rearrangement links TRBV29-1 to TRBJ2-3; 12 bases match TRBD2. CDR3 length: 15 amino acids. Germline-derived CDR1 and CDR2 are SQVTM and ANQGSEA. Trimming cost V 5 bases and J 1 base; bases outside gene matches: 4. The CDR3 protein is CSVQGLAGRTDTQYF. The CDR3 DNA follows: TGCAGCGTTCAGGGACTAGCGGGCCGCACAGATACGCAGTATTTT.

The rearrangement uses TRBV5-1 and TRBJ1-1, with a weak D call TRBD1 (6 bases). From germline, CDR1 is SGHRS and CDR2 YFSETQ. This CDR3 spans 13 amino acids. The ends were cut back, 4 bases at V and 4 bases at J, with 11 bases in the middle. The CDR3: CASSLDSPTEAFF. The CDR3 DNA sequence: TGCGCCAGCAGCCTGGACAGTCCCACTGAAGCTTTCTTT.

This chain joins TRBV14 and TRBJ1-2; 10 nucleotides match TRBD1. Losses at the gene ends were 0 bases for V and 6 bases for J; bases not matched to a gene: 1. Germline assignment: CDR1 SGHDN and CDR2 FVKESK. The CDR3 has 14 amino acids. CDR3 in amino acids: CASSQETGGHGYTF. The CDR3 DNA reads TGTGCCAGCAGCCAAGAGACAGGGGGCCATGGCTACACCTTC.

This clone was detected a few times. The chain combines TRBV6-2 or TRBV6-3 with TRBJ1-5, with a weak D call TRBD1 (5 bases). Germline V gene sequence: CDR1 MNHEY, CDR2 SVGEGT. Trimming removed 5 bases from V and 11 bases from J, with 10 bases in between. The CDR3 has 11 amino acids. The CDR3 sequence: CASSHIGAQHF. As DNA, the CDR3 is TGTGCCAGCAGTCATATAGGGGCCCAGCATTTT.

This clone showed up just a few times. The rearrangement links TRBV29-1 to TRBJ1-3; D not resolved. V dropped 0 bases and J dropped 3 bases, with 21 bases sitting between them. The germline gives CDR1 SQVTM, CDR2 ANQGSEA. CDR3 length: 18 amino acids. This chain's CDR3 is CSVEDPVARGSSGNTIYF. CDR3 bases: TGCAGCGTTGAAGATCCCGTCGCTCGCGGGAGTAGTGGAAACACCATATATTTT.